Detailed here is one TCR beta chain. Its antigen is unidentified. The CDR3 runs to 13 residues. The germline gives CDR1 SNHLY, CDR2 FYNNEI. The J segment lost 5 bases and the V segment lost 7 bases, leaving 8 bases of the junction unmatched. This sample stems from a study of cytomegalovirus exposure and HLA in healthy donors. Findings of the study overall: Later analysis showed TCR association rates varying by HLA locus, highest for DRB1 and lowest for HLA-C.

The PCR was carried out with 60 Vbeta primers and 13 Jbeta primers. Only in-frame clones appear in the TCRdb table, and some are missing; sequencing was by immunoSEQ multiplex PCR. The data hold tens of thousands of clones, with around 91% observed a single time. This rearrangement joins TRBV2 to TRBJ2-7; 7 bases agree with TRBD1. Sample: PBMCs. The clonotype comes from a woman aged 30 to 39 in good health and CMV-seropositive. In DNA, the CDR3 is TGTGCCAGCAAGATGACAGGGTTCCACGAGCAGTACTTC. This translates into CASKMTGFHEQYF.